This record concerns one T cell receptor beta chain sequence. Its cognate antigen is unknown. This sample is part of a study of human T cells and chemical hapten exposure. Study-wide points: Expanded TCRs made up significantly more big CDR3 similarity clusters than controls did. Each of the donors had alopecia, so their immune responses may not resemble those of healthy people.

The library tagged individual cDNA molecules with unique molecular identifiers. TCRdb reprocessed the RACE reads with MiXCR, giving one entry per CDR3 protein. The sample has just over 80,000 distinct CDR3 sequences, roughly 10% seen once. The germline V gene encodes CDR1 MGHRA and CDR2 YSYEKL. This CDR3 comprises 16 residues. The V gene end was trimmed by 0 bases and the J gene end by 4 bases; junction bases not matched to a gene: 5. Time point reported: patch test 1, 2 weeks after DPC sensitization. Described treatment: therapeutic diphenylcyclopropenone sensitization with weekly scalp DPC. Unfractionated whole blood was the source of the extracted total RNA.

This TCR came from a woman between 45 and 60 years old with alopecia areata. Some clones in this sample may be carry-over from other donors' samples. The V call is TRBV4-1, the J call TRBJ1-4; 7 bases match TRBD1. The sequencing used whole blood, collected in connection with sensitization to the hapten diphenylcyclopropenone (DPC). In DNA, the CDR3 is TGCGCCAGCAGCCAAGAAGCAGGGGGGTTTAATGAAAAACTGTTTTTT. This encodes CASSQEAGGFNEKLFF.